This T cell receptor beta chain was profiled in a study of blood T cell repertoires in COVID-19. Original methodology: Reference gene primers were amplified, and this amplification served to estimate nucleated cell counts. Generated by immunoSEQ multiplex PCR, the TCRdb table keeps only in-frame clones and is missing some. The V and J calls and clone size come from that table; D and trimming were worked out from the DNA. The repertoire has some 340,000 clones, around 86% of them found once; the top ten carry about 5.4%. The V and J ends lost 10 bases and 1 base respectively, with 13 bases between them. Per germline, CDR1 MGHRA and CDR2 YSYEKL. The CDR3 extends over 13 amino acids. This clone was recorded many times.

Sequencing used PBMCs or T cells enriched from blood (not recorded which). The source is a woman in her 50s who had recovered from COVID-19. J is TRBJ1-1 and V is TRBV4-1; D call uncertain. The CDR3 DNA is TGCGCCACCACAAAACAGTCGAACACTGAAGCTTTCTTT. Translated: CATTKQSNTEAFF.